These 24 T cell receptor beta chains were all obtained from the same sample, sequenced in a study of cytomegalovirus exposure and HLA in healthy donors. Measured with immunoSEQ multiplex PCR; TCRdb has only the in-frame clones, and not every one. Of approximately 300,000 clones in the sample, about nine tenths are singletons; the top ten hold approximately 1.1%. Sequences were obtained from PBMCs. The receptors originated from a woman aged 25 to 39 in good health and CMV-seropositive.

J is TRBJ2-3 and V is TRBV5-6; 7 nucleotides agree with TRBD1. J lost 1 base, V lost 1 base, and 6 bases had no gene match. Germline V gives CDR1 SGHDT, CDR2 YYEEEE. The CDR3 is 16 amino acids. The CDR3 bases are TGTGCCAGCAGCTTGTATATGGGGACAGGCACAGATACGCAGTATTTT. Encoded protein: CASSLYMGTGTDTQYF.

This chain joins TRBV21-1 and TRBJ2-7; TRBD2 is the table's D call, not checked against the DNA. TRBV21-1 is marked as a pseudogene. This CDR3 is built from 12 residues. The CDR3 bases are TGTGCCAGCAGCGTGATATCGGACGAGCAGTACTTC. It encodes CASSVISDEQYF.

This chain links TRBV6-5 with TRBJ2-5; D uncertain. Trimming stripped 0 bases from V and 4 bases from J, with 15 bases between. The CDR3 has 16 residues. Germline CDR1 reads MNHEY; CDR2 reads SVGAGI. DNA of the CDR3: TGTGCCAGCAGTTACTCTTATCGTGGTTTGAGAGAGACCCAGTACTTC. It is translated as CASSYSYRGLRETQYF.

The table lists this clone with a count of one. The gene calls are TRBV4-1 and TRBJ2-5; D is uncertain. Germline values: CDR1 MGHRA, CDR2 YSYEKL. V shed 1 base and J shed 5 bases, with 17 bases lying between them. The CDR3 extends over 16 amino acids. The CDR3 sequence is CASSQGPSAGLETQYF. The CDR3 DNA sequence: TGCGCCAGCAGCCAAGGTCCAAGCGCAGGCCTGGAGACCCAGTACTTC.

The rearrangement links TRBV7-6 to TRBJ1-2; the D is unclear. Trimming took off 5 bases at V and 5 bases at J, with 15 bases between the two ends. There are 14 residues in the CDR3. Germline CDR1 SGHVS, CDR2 FNYEAQ. The CDR3 is CASSPQDGIYGYTF. CDR3 sequence (DNA): TGTGCCAGCAGCCCCCAGGACGGAATATATGGCTACACCTTC.

The chain recombines TRBV4-3 with TRBJ2-1; tentatively, D is TRBD1 (6 bases). CDR1 is LGHNA and CDR2 is YSLEER in the germline V gene. Between the trimmed V and J ends, which lost 0 bases and 0 bases, there was a span of 12 bases. CDR3 length: 17 residues. The DNA of the CDR3 is TGCGCCAGCAGCCAAGATCAGGGGAGAAGCTCCTACAATGAGCAGTTCTTC. Translated: CASSQDQGRSSYNEQFF.

The genes are TRBV6-1 and TRBJ2-2, with D possibly TRBD1 on 6 matching bases. This CDR3 has 14 amino acids. CDR1 MNHNS and CDR2 SASEGT come from the germline V gene. Deletions cut 8 bases from V and 4 bases from J, with 14 bases between. The CDR3 protein is CASQGQGFTGELFF. CDR3 DNA sequence: TGTGCCAGCCAGGGGCAGGGCTTCACCGGGGAGCTGTTTTTT.

The CDR3 protein is CATTPGDARYNEQFF. The CDR3 coding sequence is TGTGCCACCACCCCCGGGGACGCAAGATACAATGAGCAGTTCTTC. The V and J genes are TRBV15 and TRBJ2-1; D is tentatively TRBD1 or TRBD2 (5 bases each). The V gene lost 7 bases and the J gene lost 4 bases, with 17 bases spanning the gap. CDR3 length equals 15 residues. Germline CDR1 and CDR2: LNHNV and YYDKDF (reference sequence).

The CDR3 loop reads CASSEAGVYGYTF. The CDR3 coding sequence is TGTGCCAGCAGTGAGGCTGGGGTCTATGGCTACACCTTC. The chain links TRBV2 to TRBJ1-2; D ambiguous. The CDR3 covers 13 residues. Per the germline V gene, CDR1 is SNHLY and CDR2 is FYNNEI. V was trimmed by 3 bases and J by 4 bases, leaving 9 bases between them.

The chain joins TRBV19 to TRBJ1-1; the D gene is possibly TRBD1 (5 bases). Germline lookup yields CDR1 LNHDA and CDR2 SQIVND (reference sequence). This CDR3 has 14 amino acids. The V and J ends lost 3 bases and 3 bases respectively, with 11 bases between them. The CDR3 DNA reads as TGTGCCAGTAGTATTTGGGGGTTGGACACTGAAGCTTTCTTT. Amino acid sequence: CASSIWGLDTEAFF.

The chain links TRBV15 to TRBJ1-3, with TRBD1 as a possible D gene (6 bases). Trimming shortened V by 0 bases and J by 4 bases, and 10 bases separated the two germline ends. Germline V lookup: CDR1 LNHNV, CDR2 YYDKDF (reference sequence). This CDR3 has 15 amino acids. CDR3 sequence: CATSREGALGNTIYF. DNA of the CDR3: TGTGCCACCAGCAGAGAGGGGGCGTTGGGAAACACCATATATTTT.

The chain recombines TRBV28 with TRBJ1-5; 7 bases agree with TRBD1. Trimming cost V 7 bases and J 3 bases; bases outside gene matches: 9. This CDR3 contains 15 residues. CDR1 MDHEN and CDR2 SYDVKM come from the germline V gene. CDR3 DNA: TGTGCCAGCACCCCCCCGACAGGGTTCAATCAGCCCCAGCATTTT. Amino acids: CASTPPTGFNQPQHF.

This sequence joins TRBV5-8 and TRBJ2-5; TRBD1 is a possible D gene (5 bases). The CDR3 extends over 14 amino acids. Germline V gene lookup returns CDR1 SGHTS and CDR2 YDEGEE. V lost 0 bases, J lost 1 base, and 7 bases lay in between. CDR3 DNA: TGTGCCAGCAGCTTGGGGGGCGCCCAAGAGACCCAGTACTTC. Protein sequence: CASSLGGAQETQYF.

V gene TRBV4-3 combines with J gene TRBJ2-1; D is undetermined. V was clipped by 0 bases and J by 0 bases, with 6 bases between them. CDR3 size: 15 residues. In germline, CDR1 is LGHNA, CDR2 YSLEER. The CDR3 is CASSQDFSSYNEQFF. The CDR3 coding sequence is TGCGCCAGCAGCCAAGATTTCAGCTCCTACAATGAGCAGTTCTTC.

This chain uses TRBV6-1 with TRBJ1-5, with a weak D call TRBD1 (5 bases). Between the trimmed V and J ends, which lost 3 bases and 6 bases, there was a span of 12 bases. The length of the CDR3 is 14 residues. The germline V gene has CDR1 MNHNS and CDR2 SASEGT. Here the CDR3 DNA reads TGTGCCAGCAGTGACCTTCTAGGGGCTCAGCCCCAGCATTTT. It is translated as CASSDLLGAQPQHF.

This chain links TRBV28 with TRBJ2-1, with D possibly TRBD2 on 6 matching bases. Per germline, CDR1 MDHEN and CDR2 SYDVKM. This CDR3 has 12 amino acids. Trimming left V 5 bases short and J 8 bases short, with 10 bases between. The CDR3: CASSRASDEQFF. CDR3 nucleotide sequence: TGTGCCAGCAGTCGAGCTAGCGATGAGCAGTTCTTC.

The genes are TRBV29-1 and TRBJ2-1; D could derive from TRBD1 or TRBD2 (6 bases each). Trimming removed 6 bases from V and 0 bases from J, with 12 bases in between. This CDR3 comprises 14 residues. Per germline, CDR1 SQVTM and CDR2 ANQGSEA. The CDR3 DNA sequence: TGCAGCGTCGGAGGGGGAAGCTCCTACAATGAGCAGTTCTTC. Its protein product is CSVGGGSSYNEQFF.

This chain joins TRBV5-6 and TRBJ1-6; D possibly corresponds to TRBD1 (5 bases). Trimming cost V 6 bases and J 3 bases, with 16 bases left between them. Germline V gives CDR1 SGHDT, CDR2 YYEEEE. This CDR3 has 16 residues. CDR3 in amino acids: CASTQTIGGYNSPLHF. In nucleotides, the CDR3 is TGTGCCAGCACCCAGACAATCGGGGGCTATAATTCACCCCTCCACTTT.

This clone was seen once. The chain uses TRBV9 and TRBJ1-5; 7 nucleotides match TRBD1. V shed 0 bases, J shed 6 bases, and the junction held 6 bases outside the gene matches. This CDR3 contains 15 residues. Germline V CDR1 and CDR2: SGDLS, YYNGEE. The DNA of the CDR3 is TGTGCCAGCAGCGTAGGGACAGGTTCTGCTCAGCCCCAGCATTTT. It specifies CASSVGTGSAQPQHF.

A few counts support this clone. The CDR3, as DNA: TGCGCCAGCTTAGAGGCGTACTCCCCTGAAGCTTTCTTT. Its translation is CASLEAYSPEAFF. The chain uses TRBV10-2 and TRBJ1-1, with D hard to call. The ends were cut back, 8 bases at V and 6 bases at J, with 16 bases in the middle. The CDR3 is 13 amino acids. The germline gives CDR1 WSHSY, CDR2 SAAADI.

The gene calls are TRBV2 and TRBJ1-6; a possible D gene is TRBD1 (5 bases). Germline CDR1 reads SNHLY; CDR2 reads FYNNEI. The V gene lost 0 bases and the J gene lost 7 bases, with 13 bases spanning the gap. This CDR3 is 16 amino acids long. CDR3: CASSEAQTPGNSPLHF. Written as DNA, the CDR3 is TGTGCCAGCAGTGAAGCTCAGACACCAGGGAATTCACCCCTCCACTTT.

The rearrangement joins TRBV28 to TRBJ1-5; no clear D. Trimming cost V 5 bases and J 2 bases, with 19 bases left between them. Germline V lookup: CDR1 MDHEN, CDR2 SYDVKM. This CDR3 comprises 17 residues. CDR3 coding DNA: TGTGCCAGCAGTCCCGAATTGTTGTGGAGTCGCAATCAGCCCCAGCATTTT. The encoded protein is CASSPELLWSRNQPQHF.

The V gene is TRBV29-1, the J gene TRBJ2-3; D is uncertain. With 4 bases removed from V and 5 bases from J, the gap between germline ends came to 4 bases. The CDR3 loop spans 10 amino acids. Per germline, CDR1 SQVTM and CDR2 ANQGSEA. The CDR3 protein is CSVGGDTQYF. DNA of the CDR3: TGCAGCGTTGGAGGAGATACGCAGTATTTT.

The rearrangement joins TRBV19 to TRBJ2-1, with 10 bases aligning to TRBD2. The junction had 7 bases not matched to a gene; V was cut back by 7 bases and J by 4 bases. From germline, CDR1 is LNHDA and CDR2 SQIVND (reference sequence). The CDR3 extends over 15 amino acids. Here the CDR3 reads CASTSWTSGYNEQFF. The CDR3 nucleotides are TGTGCCAGTACCTCCTGGACTAGCGGATACAATGAGCAGTTCTTC.